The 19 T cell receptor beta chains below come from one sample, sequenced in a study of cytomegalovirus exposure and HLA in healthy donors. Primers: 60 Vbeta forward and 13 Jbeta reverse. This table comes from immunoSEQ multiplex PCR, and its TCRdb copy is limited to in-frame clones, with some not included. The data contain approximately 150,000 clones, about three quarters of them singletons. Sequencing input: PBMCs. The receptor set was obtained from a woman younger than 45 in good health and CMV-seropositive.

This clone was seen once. CDR3 residues: CAIKQSNRGRRRANYGYTF. The DNA for the CDR3 is TGTGCCATCAAGCAATCTAACAGGGGACGGAGAAGGGCTAACTATGGCTACACCTTC. This chain links TRBV28 with TRBJ1-2; TRBD1 matches at 7 bases. Germline V CDR1 and CDR2: MDHEN, SYDVKM. The CDR3 totals 19 residues. The junction had 23 bases not matched to a gene; V was cut back by 10 bases and J by 0 bases.

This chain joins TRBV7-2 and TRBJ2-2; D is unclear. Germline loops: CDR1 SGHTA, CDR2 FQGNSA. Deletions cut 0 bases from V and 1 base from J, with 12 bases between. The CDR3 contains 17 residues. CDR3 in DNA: TGTGCCAGCAGCTTAGCAATCTCGCGCTGGAACACCGGGGAGCTGTTTTTT. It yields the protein CASSLAISRWNTGELFF.

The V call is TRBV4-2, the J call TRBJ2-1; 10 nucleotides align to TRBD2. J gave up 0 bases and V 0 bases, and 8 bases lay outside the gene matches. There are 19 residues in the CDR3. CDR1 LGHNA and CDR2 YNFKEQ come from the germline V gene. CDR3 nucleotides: TGTGCCAGCAGCCAAGATGGACTAGCGGAGGAGGGCTCCTACAATGAGCAGTTCTTC. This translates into CASSQDGLAEEGSYNEQFF.

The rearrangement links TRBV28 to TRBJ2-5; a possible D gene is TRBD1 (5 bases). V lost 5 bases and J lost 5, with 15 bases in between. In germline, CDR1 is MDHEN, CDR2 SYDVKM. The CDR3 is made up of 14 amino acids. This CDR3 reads CASSEPKGSETQYF. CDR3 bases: TGTGCCAGCAGTGAACCCAAGGGGTCGGAGACCCAGTACTTC.

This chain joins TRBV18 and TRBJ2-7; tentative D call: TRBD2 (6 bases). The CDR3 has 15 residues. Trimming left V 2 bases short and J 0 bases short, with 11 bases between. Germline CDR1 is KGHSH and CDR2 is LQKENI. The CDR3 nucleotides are TGTGCCAGCTCACCAAGCGGGCCTAGCTCCTACGAGCAGTACTTC. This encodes CASSPSGPSSYEQYF.

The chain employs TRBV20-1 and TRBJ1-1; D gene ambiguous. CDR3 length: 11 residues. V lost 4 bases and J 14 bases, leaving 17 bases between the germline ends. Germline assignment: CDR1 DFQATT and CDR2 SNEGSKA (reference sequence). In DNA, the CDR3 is TGCAGTGCTAATGGGCCAGGTAGTACCTTCTTT. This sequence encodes CSANGPGSTFF.

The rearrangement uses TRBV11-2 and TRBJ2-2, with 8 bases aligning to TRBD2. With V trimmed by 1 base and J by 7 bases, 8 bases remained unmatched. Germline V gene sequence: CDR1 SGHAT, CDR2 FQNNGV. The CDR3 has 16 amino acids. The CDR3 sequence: CASSLVEREFGGELFF. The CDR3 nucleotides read TGTGCCAGCAGCTTAGTAGAGCGGGAGTTCGGCGGGGAGCTGTTTTTT.

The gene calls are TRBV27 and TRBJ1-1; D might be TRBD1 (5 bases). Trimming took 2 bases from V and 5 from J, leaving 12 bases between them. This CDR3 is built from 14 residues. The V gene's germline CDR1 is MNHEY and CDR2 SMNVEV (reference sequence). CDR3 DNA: TGTGCCAGCAGTTTAAGGGCAGGGTGGACTGAAGCTTTCTTT. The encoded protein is CASSLRAGWTEAFF.

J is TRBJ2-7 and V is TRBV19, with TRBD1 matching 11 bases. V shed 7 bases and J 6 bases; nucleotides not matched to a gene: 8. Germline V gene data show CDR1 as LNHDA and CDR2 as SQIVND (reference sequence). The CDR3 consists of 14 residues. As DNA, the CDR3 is TGTGCCAGTAACCCGGACAGGGGGCGGCGCGAGCAGTACTTC. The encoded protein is CASNPDRGRREQYF.

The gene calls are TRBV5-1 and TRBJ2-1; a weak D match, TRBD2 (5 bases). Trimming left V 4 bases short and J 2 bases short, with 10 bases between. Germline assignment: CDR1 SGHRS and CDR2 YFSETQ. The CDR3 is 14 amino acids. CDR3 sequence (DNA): TGCGCCAGCAGCGGGAGCGGAGCCTACAATGAGCAGTTCTTC. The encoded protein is CASSGSGAYNEQFF.

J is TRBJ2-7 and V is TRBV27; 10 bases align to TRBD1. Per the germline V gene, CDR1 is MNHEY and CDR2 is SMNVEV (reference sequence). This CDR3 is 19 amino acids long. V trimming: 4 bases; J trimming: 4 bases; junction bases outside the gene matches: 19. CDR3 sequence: CASSSPRDRGSSRVYEQYF. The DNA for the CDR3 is TGTGCCAGCAGTTCGCCGAGGGACAGGGGCTCCAGCCGTGTATACGAGCAGTACTTC.

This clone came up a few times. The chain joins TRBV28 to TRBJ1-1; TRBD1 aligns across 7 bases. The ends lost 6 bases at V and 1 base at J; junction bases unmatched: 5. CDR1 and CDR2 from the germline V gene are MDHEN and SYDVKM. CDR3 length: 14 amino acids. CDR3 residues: CASRLGQQNTEAFF. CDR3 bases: TGTGCCAGCAGACTGGGACAGCAGAACACTGAAGCTTTCTTT.

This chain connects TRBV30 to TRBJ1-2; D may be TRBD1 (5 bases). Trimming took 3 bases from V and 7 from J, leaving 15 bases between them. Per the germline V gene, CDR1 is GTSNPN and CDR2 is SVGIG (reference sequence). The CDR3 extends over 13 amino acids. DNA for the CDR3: TGTGCCTGGAGCGACATGGCAGGGTTTGGCTACACCTTC. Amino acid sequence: CAWSDMAGFGYTF.

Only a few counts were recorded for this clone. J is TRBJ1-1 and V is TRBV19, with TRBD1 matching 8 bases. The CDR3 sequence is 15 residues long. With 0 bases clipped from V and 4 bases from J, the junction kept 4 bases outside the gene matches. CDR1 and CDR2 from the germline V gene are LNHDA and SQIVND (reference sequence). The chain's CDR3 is CASSIDRDRITEAFF. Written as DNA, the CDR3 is TGTGCCAGTAGTATAGACCGGGACAGGATCACTGAAGCTTTCTTT.

CDR3 bases: TGCGCCAGCAACCTGACAGGGATCGACGAGCAGTACTTC. Encoded protein: CASNLTGIDEQYF. The V call is TRBV23-1, the J call TRBJ2-7; 7 bases map to TRBD1. TRBV23-1 is sorted into the ORF group, with uncertain function. This CDR3 is 13 amino acids long. V was pared by 7 bases and J by 5 bases, with 8 bases of the junction left unmatched.

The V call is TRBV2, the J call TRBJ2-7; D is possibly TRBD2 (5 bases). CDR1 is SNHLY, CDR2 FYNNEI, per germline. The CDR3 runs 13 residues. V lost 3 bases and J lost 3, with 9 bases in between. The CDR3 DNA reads TGTGCCAGCAGTGAGCAGCGGTTCTACGAGCAGTACTTC. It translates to CASSEQRFYEQYF.

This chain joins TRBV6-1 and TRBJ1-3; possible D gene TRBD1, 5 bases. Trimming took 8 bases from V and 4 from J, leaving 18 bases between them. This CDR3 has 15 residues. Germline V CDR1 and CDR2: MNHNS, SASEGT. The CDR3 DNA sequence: TGTGCCAGCGGGGGAGGCAGGCTATCCGGAAACACCATATATTTT. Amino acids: CASGGGRLSGNTIYF.

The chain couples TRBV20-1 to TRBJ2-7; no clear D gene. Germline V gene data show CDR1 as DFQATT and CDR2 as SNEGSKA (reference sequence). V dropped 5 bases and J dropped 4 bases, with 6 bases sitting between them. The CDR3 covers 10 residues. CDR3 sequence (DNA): TGCAGTGCTGTACTATACGAGCAGTACTTC. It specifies CSAVLYEQYF.

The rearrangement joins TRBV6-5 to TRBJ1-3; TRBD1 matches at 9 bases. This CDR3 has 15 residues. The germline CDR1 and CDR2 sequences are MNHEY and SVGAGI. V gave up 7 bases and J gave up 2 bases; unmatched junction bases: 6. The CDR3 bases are TGTGCCAGCACCAGGGACAGGGTTGCTGGAAACACCATATATTTT. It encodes CASTRDRVAGNTIYF.